Presented here are 11 T cell receptor beta chains from one specimen sequenced in a study of T cells in Graves' hyperthyroidism and ophthalmopathy. Authors of the study amplified TCR beta CDR3 regions from RNA transcripts. The TCR CDR3 first-round RT-PCR relied on the HTBI primer set. TCRdb passed the multiplex PCR reads through MiXCR, listing each CDR3 protein once. The table shows approximately 600,000 distinct CDR3 sequences, with 16% occurring only once. Sequencing input: blood. All receptors derive from a woman between 25 and 40 years old with Graves' hyperthyroidism.

This clonotype was found a few times. The chain is built from TRBV5-6 and TRBJ2-1; D perhaps matches TRBD2 (6 bases). CDR3 length: 14 residues. V was clipped by 3 bases and J by 11 bases, with 18 bases between them. The germline gives CDR1 SGHDT, CDR2 YYEEEE. Written as DNA, the CDR3 is TGTGCCAGCAGCTCCGGGGTGACGGGGGTGAAGCAGTTCTTC. It specifies CASSSGVTGVKQFF.

This clonotype showed up just a few times. The chain joins TRBV9 to TRBJ2-2, with TRBD1 as a possible D gene (5 bases). V dropped 0 bases and J dropped 2 bases, with 8 bases sitting between them. This CDR3 comprises 15 residues. The germline gives CDR1 SGDLS, CDR2 YYNGEE. DNA for the CDR3: TGTGCCAGCAGCGTAGGGGGCGGAAACACCGGGGAGCTGTTTTTT. Its protein product is CASSVGGGNTGELFF.

This clonotype was detected ten times or more. In nucleotides, the CDR3 is TGCGCCAGCAGCTTGGAAACAGTCACAGATACGCAGTATTTT. This translates into CASSLETVTDTQYF. This chain links TRBV5-1 with TRBJ2-3; D is undetermined. This CDR3 has 14 amino acids. Deletions cut 0 bases from V and 2 bases from J, with 7 bases between. The germline V gene encodes CDR1 SGHRS and CDR2 YFSETQ.

This clonotype was detected ten times or more. This chain connects TRBV7-3 to TRBJ2-1; D is unresolved. From germline, CDR1 is SGHTA and CDR2 FQGTGA. The CDR3 contains 15 residues. V lost 1 base and J lost 4, with 11 bases in between. CDR3 in DNA: TGTGCCAGCAGCTTAAGGGGTATGGGGTACAATGAGCAGTTCTTC. Translated, it gives CASSLRGMGYNEQFF.

This clonotype was recorded many times. The V and J genes are TRBV6-1 and TRBJ1-1; no firm D call. This CDR3 spans 15 amino acids. The V gene lost 4 bases and the J gene lost 3 bases, with 15 bases spanning the gap. CDR1 is MNHNS and CDR2 is SASEGT in the germline V gene. Here the CDR3 reads CASSAQRFTYTEAFF. In DNA form, the CDR3 reads TGTGCCAGCAGTGCGCAACGGTTTACGTACACTGAAGCTTTCTTT.

This clonotype has ten or more counts. The V call is TRBV28, the J call TRBJ2-5; 11 bases are a match to TRBD2. CDR3 length: 15 residues. Losses at the gene ends were 5 bases for V and 5 bases for J; bases not matched to a gene: 7. Germline V gene data show CDR1 as MDHEN and CDR2 as SYDVKM. In DNA form, the CDR3 reads TGTGCCAGCAGTCGACGACTAGCGGGAACGGAGACCCAGTACTTC. It is translated as CASSRRLAGTETQYF.

The rearrangement links TRBV19 to TRBJ2-7; TRBD1 matches 9 bases. The V segment lost 7 bases and the J segment 3 bases; nucleotides outside the gene matches: 4. From germline, CDR1 is LNHDA and CDR2 SQIVND (reference sequence). The CDR3 runs 13 residues. The CDR3 reads CASNPTGGYEQYF. The CDR3, as DNA: TGTGCCAGTAATCCGACAGGGGGCTACGAGCAGTACTTC.

This clonotype was found a few times. The chain joins TRBV6-1 to TRBJ2-1, with TRBD2 identical over 11 bases. The CDR3 totals 16 residues. V was clipped by 0 bases and J by 6 bases; unmatched bases: 4. Germline V lookup: CDR1 MNHNS, CDR2 SASEGT. CDR3 coding DNA: TGTGCCAGCAGTGAAGCGCTAGCGGGAGGCCTCAATGAGCAGTTCTTC. Its protein product is CASSEALAGGLNEQFF.

This clonotype was observed many times. The chain joins TRBV20-1 to TRBJ2-3, with TRBD2 identical over 12 bases. CDR1 is DFQATT, CDR2 SNEGSKA, per germline (reference sequence). The CDR3 totals 16 residues. The junction had 9 bases not matched to a gene; V was cut back by 4 bases and J by 4 bases. CDR3 sequence: CSANPLSSGRADTQYF. DNA for the CDR3: TGCAGTGCTAATCCACTCTCTAGCGGGAGGGCAGATACGCAGTATTTT.

This clonotype was detected only a few times. This chain connects TRBV19 to TRBJ2-5; TRBD2 might be the D (5 bases). V was pared by 8 bases and J by 1 base, with 17 bases between. CDR1 and CDR2 from the germline V gene are LNHDA and SQIVND (reference sequence). The CDR3 is made up of 15 amino acids. The DNA of the CDR3 is TGTGCCAGTCCCCGGGGAAACAGCGTCCAAGAGACCCAGTACTTC. This gives the protein CASPRGNSVQETQYF.

This clonotype was found many times. The chain employs TRBV5-1 and TRBJ1-6; D ambiguous. Trimming pared 5 bases from V and 8 bases from J, leaving 11 bases between. The germline CDR1 and CDR2 sequences are SGHRS and YFSETQ. The CDR3 runs to 13 residues. The CDR3 here is CASSVVSYSPLHF. The CDR3 DNA follows: TGCGCCAGCAGTGTGGTGTCGTATTCACCCCTCCACTTT.